Following are 10 T cell receptor beta chains from one sample sequenced in a study of beta chain features in type 1 diabetes. TCRB transcripts that were expressed got sequenced, as all of the isolated RNA had been reverse transcribed. Clones were read by immunoSEQ multiplex PCR, and TCRdb kept only the in-frame ones, dropping some. The top ten clones hold less than 1.5% of a sample with just under 150,000 clones, about an eighth of them seen once. These receptors are not linked to any known antigen. Study-wide results and caveats: All four CD4+ subsets of Type 1 diabetes patients contained TCRB CDR3s that were moderately but significantly shorter.

Specimen: central memory CD4+ T cells from blood. These receptors all come from a young man with type 1 diabetes.

This clone has only a few counts. The chain employs TRBV9 and TRBJ2-3; 8 nucleotides agree with TRBD2. The germline CDR1 and CDR2 sequences are SGDLS and YYNGEE. CDR3 length: 13 amino acids. The V segment lost 4 bases and the J segment 5 bases; nucleotides outside the gene matches: 3. CDR3 DNA sequence: TGTGCCAGCAGCTCGGGACTAGAAGATACGCAGTATTTT. This codes for CASSSGLEDTQYF.

This clone has only a few counts. The chain couples TRBV6-6 to TRBJ1-4; no definite D call. CDR1 and CDR2 (germline): MNHNY, SVGAGI (reference sequence). Trimming left V 7 bases short and J 7 bases short, with 13 bases between. The CDR3 sequence is 13 residues long. The CDR3 DNA is TGTGCCAGCACCTTCCAGGCTACTGAAAAACTGTTTTTT. It yields the protein CASTFQATEKLFF.

The rearrangement uses TRBV28 and TRBJ1-6; TRBD1 matches at 7 bases. Germline lookup yields CDR1 MDHEN and CDR2 SYDVKM. The V gene end was trimmed by 6 bases and the J gene end by 5 bases; junction bases not matched to a gene: 7. This CDR3 comprises 15 residues. In DNA form, the CDR3 reads TGTGCCAGCAGCCCCCCTGACAGGGATAATTCACCCCTCCACTTT. Translated: CASSPPDRDNSPLHF. Complete variable domain (other parts from reference TRBV28 and TRBJ1-6): DVKVTQSSRYLVKRTGEKVFLECVQDMDHENMFWYRQDPGLGLRLIYFSYDVKMKEKGDIPEGYSVSREKKERFSLILESASTNQTSMYLCASSPPDRDNSPLHFGNGTRLTVT.

This clone was recorded a few times. CDR3 sequence: CASRHRAGETQYF. The CDR3 nucleotides are TGTGCCAGCAGACACCGAGCGGGAGAGACCCAGTACTTC. This chain joins TRBV11-2 and TRBJ2-5, with D perhaps matching TRBD2 (6 bases). The V gene's germline CDR1 is SGHAT and CDR2 FQNNGV. The CDR3 sequence is 13 residues long. Trimming took off 6 bases at V and 4 bases at J, with 12 bases between the two ends.

This clone was found a few times. This chain links TRBV25-1 with TRBJ1-1; D not certain. Germline V lookup: CDR1 MGHDK, CDR2 SYGVNS. The germline V and J ends were trimmed by 4 bases and 2 bases, with 2 bases remaining between them. This CDR3 has 11 residues. CDR3 in amino acids: CASSANTEAFF. The CDR3, as DNA: TGTGCCAGCAGTGCCAACACTGAAGCTTTCTTT.

This clone has only a few counts. The chain couples TRBV29-1 to TRBJ2-1, with 8 bases lining up with TRBD2. The junction had 4 bases not matched to a gene; V was cut back by 4 bases and J by 5 bases. This CDR3 is 13 amino acids long. Germline CDR1 reads SQVTM; CDR2 reads ANQGSEA. Written as DNA, the CDR3 is TGCAGCGTTGCTAGCGGGCCCCACAATGAGCAGTTCTTC. Amino acids: CSVASGPHNEQFF.

This clone showed up just a few times. The V gene is TRBV30, the J gene TRBJ1-1; D gene ambiguous. Germline V gives CDR1 GTSNPN, CDR2 SVGIG (reference sequence). V was shortened by 3 bases and J by 1 base, with 9 bases between the two germline ends. CDR3 size: 13 residues. CDR3 sequence: CAWSLGENTEAFF. The CDR3 DNA is TGTGCCTGGAGCCTGGGAGAGAACACTGAAGCTTTCTTT.

The chain employs TRBV25-1 and TRBJ1-2; no clear D. CDR1 MGHDK and CDR2 SYGVNS come from the germline V gene. The V end lost 3 bases, the J end lost 7 bases, and 15 bases lay between the germline ends. There are 14 residues in the CDR3. In nucleotides, the CDR3 is TGTGCCAGCAGTGACGCAGGCCTGGTGGGTGGCTACACCTTC. It yields the protein CASSDAGLVGGYTF.

The chain recombines TRBV5-1 with TRBJ2-3; D ambiguous. V was trimmed by 1 base and J by 0 bases, leaving 9 bases between them. CDR3 length: 15 amino acids. Per germline, CDR1 SGHRS and CDR2 YFSETQ. The CDR3 loop is CASSLQETSTDTQYF. In nucleotides, the CDR3 is TGCGCCAGCAGCTTGCAGGAGACTAGCACAGATACGCAGTATTTT.

The sample holds many counts of this clone. V is TRBV30 and J is TRBJ1-3; D remains unclear. The CDR3 totals 15 residues. Germline V gives CDR1 GTSNPN, CDR2 SVGIG (reference sequence). V was pared by 3 bases and J by 4 bases, with 16 bases between. CDR3 in amino acids: CAWRPISSIGNTIYF. Here the CDR3 DNA reads TGTGCCTGGAGGCCGATCTCCAGCATCGGAAACACCATATATTTT.